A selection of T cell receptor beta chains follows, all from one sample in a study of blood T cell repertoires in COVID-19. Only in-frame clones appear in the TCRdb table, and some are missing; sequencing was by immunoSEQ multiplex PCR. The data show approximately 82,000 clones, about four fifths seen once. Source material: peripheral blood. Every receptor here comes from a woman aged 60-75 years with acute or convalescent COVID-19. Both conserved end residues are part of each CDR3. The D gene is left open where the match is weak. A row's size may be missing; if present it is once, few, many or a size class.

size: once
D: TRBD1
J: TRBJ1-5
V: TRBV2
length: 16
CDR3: CASERGQGKADQPQHF
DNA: TGTGCCAGCGAAAGAGGACAGGGGAAGGCGGATCAGCCCCAGCATTTT

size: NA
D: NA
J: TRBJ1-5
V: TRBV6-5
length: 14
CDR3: CASRDGNSNQPQHF
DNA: TGTGCCAGCAGGGACGGGAATAGCAATCAGCCCCAGCATTTT

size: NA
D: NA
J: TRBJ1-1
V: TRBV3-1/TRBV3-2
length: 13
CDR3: CASSQVSYTEAFF
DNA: TGTGCCAGCAGCCAAGTTAGCTACACTGAAGCTTTCTTT

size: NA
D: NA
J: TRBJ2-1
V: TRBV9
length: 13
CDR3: CASSVASHNEQFF
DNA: TGTGCCAGCAGCGTAGCTAGTCACAATGAGCAGTTCTTC

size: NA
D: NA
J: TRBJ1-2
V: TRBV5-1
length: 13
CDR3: CASSFTQGLGYTF
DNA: TGCGCCAGCAGCTTTACGCAGGGTTTAGGCTACACCTTC

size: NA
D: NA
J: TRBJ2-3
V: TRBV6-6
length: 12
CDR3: CASSLATDTQYF
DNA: TGTGCCAGCAGCCTAGCGACAGATACGCAGTATTTT

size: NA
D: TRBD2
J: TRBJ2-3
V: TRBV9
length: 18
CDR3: CASSVGSSGSTGTDTQYF
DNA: TGTGCCAGCAGCGTAGGGTCTAGCGGGAGCACGGGCACAGATACGCAGTATTTT

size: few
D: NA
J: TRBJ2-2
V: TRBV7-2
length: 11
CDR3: CASSLTGELFF
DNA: TGTGCCAGCAGCCTCACCGGGGAGCTGTTTTTT

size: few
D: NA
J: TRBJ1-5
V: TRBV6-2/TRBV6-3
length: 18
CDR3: CASSPNYVTAGSKEPQHF
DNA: TGTGCCAGCAGTCCCAACTATGTTACGGCAGGGTCGAAGGAGCCCCAGCATTTT

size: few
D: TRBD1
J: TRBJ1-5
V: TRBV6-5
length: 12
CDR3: CSYRDRDQPQHF
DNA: TGTTCTTACCGGGACAGGGATCAGCCCCAGCATTTT

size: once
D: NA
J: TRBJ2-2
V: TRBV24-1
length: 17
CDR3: CATSDLEGHLNTGELFF
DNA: TGTGCCACCAGTGATTTGGAGGGACACCTGAACACCGGGGAGCTGTTTTTT

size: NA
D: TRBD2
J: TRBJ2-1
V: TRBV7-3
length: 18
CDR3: CASSLEGRLAGGLNEQFF
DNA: TGTGCCAGCAGCTTAGAAGGAAGACTAGCGGGGGGGCTCAATGAGCAGTTCTTC

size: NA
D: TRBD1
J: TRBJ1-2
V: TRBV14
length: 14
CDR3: CASSPWDRNYGYTF
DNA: TGTGCCAGCAGCCCATGGGACAGGAACTATGGCTACACCTTC

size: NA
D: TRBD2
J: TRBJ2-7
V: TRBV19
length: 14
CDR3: CASSTRQRDSEQYF
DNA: TGTGCCAGTAGTACGCGACAGCGGGATAGCGAGCAGTACTTC

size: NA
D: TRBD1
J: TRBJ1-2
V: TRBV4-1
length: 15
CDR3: CASSLLQGSDYGYTF
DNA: TGCGCCAGCAGCCTCCTACAGGGGTCAGACTATGGCTACACCTTC

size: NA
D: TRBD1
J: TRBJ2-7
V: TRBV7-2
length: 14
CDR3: CASSRWTGSYEQYF
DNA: TGTGCCAGCAGCCGGTGGACAGGAAGCTACGAGCAGTACTTC

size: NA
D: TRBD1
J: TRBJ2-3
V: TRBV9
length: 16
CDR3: CASSVATTGDRDTQYF
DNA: TGTGCCAGCAGCGTAGCTACGACAGGGGATAGAGATACGCAGTATTTT

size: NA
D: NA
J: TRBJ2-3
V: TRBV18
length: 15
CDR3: CASSQLDGRTDTQYF
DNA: TGTGCCAGCTCACAGCTAGACGGCCGCACAGATACGCAGTATTTT

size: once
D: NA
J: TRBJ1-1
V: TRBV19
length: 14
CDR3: CASSPRGLGTEAFF
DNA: TGTGCCAGTAGTCCCAGGGGTTTGGGCACTGAAGCTTTCTTT

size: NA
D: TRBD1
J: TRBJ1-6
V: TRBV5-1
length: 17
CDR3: CASSSTQGTGSNSPLHF
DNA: TGCGCCAGCAGCTCGACCCAGGGGACAGGCTCCAATTCACCCCTCCACTTT

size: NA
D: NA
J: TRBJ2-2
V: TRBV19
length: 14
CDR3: CASSFSRLAGELFF
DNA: TGTGCCAGTAGTTTTTCCAGGCTCGCCGGGGAGCTGTTTTTT

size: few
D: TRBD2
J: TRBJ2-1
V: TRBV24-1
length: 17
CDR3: CATSDPGGGRANNEQFF
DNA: TGTGCCACCAGTGATCCTGGGGGCGGGAGGGCGAACAATGAGCAGTTCTTC

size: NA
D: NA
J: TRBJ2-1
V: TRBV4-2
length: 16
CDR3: CASSQSGGRGYNEQFF
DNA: TGTGCCAGCAGCCAATCCGGGGGACGGGGTTACAATGAGCAGTTCTTC

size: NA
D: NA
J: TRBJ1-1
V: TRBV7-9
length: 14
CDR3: CASRTDWAGTEAFF
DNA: TGTGCCAGCAGGACGGACTGGGCGGGCACTGAAGCTTTCTTT

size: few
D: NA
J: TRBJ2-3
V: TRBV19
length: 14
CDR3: CASSIEGGTDTQYF
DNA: TGTGCCAGTAGTATTGAGGGCGGCACAGATACGCAGTATTTT